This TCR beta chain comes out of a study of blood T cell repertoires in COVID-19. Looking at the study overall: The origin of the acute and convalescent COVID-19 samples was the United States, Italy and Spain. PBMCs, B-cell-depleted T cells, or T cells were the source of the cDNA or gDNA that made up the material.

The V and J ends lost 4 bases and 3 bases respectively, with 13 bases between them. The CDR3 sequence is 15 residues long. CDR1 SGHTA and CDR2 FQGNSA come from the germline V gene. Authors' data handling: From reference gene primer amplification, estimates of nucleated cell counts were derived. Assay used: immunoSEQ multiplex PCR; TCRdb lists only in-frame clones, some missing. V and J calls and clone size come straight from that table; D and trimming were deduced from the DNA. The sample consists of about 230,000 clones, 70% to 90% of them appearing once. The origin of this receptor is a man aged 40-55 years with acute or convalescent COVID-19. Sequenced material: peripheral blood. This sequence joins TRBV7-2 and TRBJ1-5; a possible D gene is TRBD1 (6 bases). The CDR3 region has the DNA TGTGCCAGCAGCTCCGCGCGGACAGTCAATCAGCCCCAGCATTTT. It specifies CASSSARTVNQPQHF.